Listed below are T cell receptor beta chains from one sample, sequenced in a study of T cell responses to AZD1222 COVID-19 vaccine. TCRdb's table, derived via immunoSEQ multiplex PCR, lists solely in-frame clones and lacks some. There are some 130,000 clones in the sample; approximately 91% occur only once, and 1.1% lies in the top ten. Sequencing was performed on peripheral blood, taken 28 days after the second AZD1222 dose. The receptors here all came from an adult who received the AZD1222 COVID-19 vaccine. CDR3s include the opening cysteine and the closing phenylalanine or tryptophan. A D gene is named only where the DNA matches it firmly. The size field is filled for only some rows; it gives once, few, many or a size class.

abundance,j_gene,v_gene,d_gene,CDR3nt,CDR3aa
.,TRBJ2-3,TRBV24-1,.,TGTGCCACCAGTGACAGGGGACGGGCAGATACGCAGTATTTT,CATSDRGRADTQYF
.,TRBJ2-7,TRBV11-2,.,TGTGCCAGCAGCTTCTATCTTGGTTCCTACGAGCAGTACTTC,CASSFYLGSYEQYF
.,TRBJ2-1,TRBV24-1,TRBD1,TGTGCCACCGAAAGGGACAGCTACAATGAGCAGTTCTTC,CATERDSYNEQFF
.,TRBJ2-5,TRBV11-3,TRBD2,TGTGCCAGCAGCGTCGTCGGGACTAGCGGGCGAGAGACCCAGTACTTC,CASSVVGTSGRETQYF
.,TRBJ2-1,TRBV15,TRBD2,TGTGCCACCAGCAGAGGAGCGGGAGGGGGCAATGAGCAGTTCTTC,CATSRGAGGGNEQFF
.,TRBJ2-1,TRBV7-6,TRBD1,TGTGCCAGCAGTCCCGGGACAGATGGCTCCTACAATGAGCAGTTCTTC,CASSPGTDGSYNEQFF
.,TRBJ1-1,TRBV14,TRBD1,TGTGCCAGCAGTCCAAATTTGGGACAGGGCCTTATGAACACTGAAGCTTTCTTT,CASSPNLGQGLMNTEAFF
.,TRBJ2-1,TRBV24-1,.,TGTGCCACCAGTGATGGCCCTAACTCCGGTGAGCAGTTCTTC,CATSDGPNSGEQFF
.,TRBJ2-7,TRBV19,TRBD1,TGTGCCACCAAGCCGACAAGTACAGGGGGCTCCTACGAGCAGTACTTC,CATKPTSTGGSYEQYF
.,TRBJ1-4,TRBV19,.,TGTGCCAGTAGTATGAGGTCTACTAATGAAAAACTGTTTTTT,CASSMRSTNEKLFF
.,TRBJ1-3,TRBV6-4,.,TGTGCCAGCAGTGTACTCGCCTGGGGGGAGGAAAACACCATATATTTT,CASSVLAWGEENTIYF
.,TRBJ1-1,TRBV15,.,TGTGCCACCAGCAGAGACAGGGTGGCTGAAGCTTTCTTT,CATSRDRVAEAFF
.,TRBJ2-1,TRBV5-8,.,TGTGCCAGCAGCCCAGTGGAACCAGGGTATGAGCAGTTCTTC,CASSPVEPGYEQFF
.,TRBJ1-3,TRBV6-5,.,TGTGCCAGTGTTCCTGACAGGAGGGGAAACACCATATATTTT,CASVPDRRGNTIYF
once,TRBJ1-2,TRBV5-4,.,TGTGCCAGCAGCTTGGATCCGGGGGACCCCTATGGCTACACCTTC,CASSLDPGDPYGYTF
.,TRBJ1-2,TRBV28,TRBD1,TGTGCCAGCGATTCACAGGGGGCGTCCGGCTACACCTTC,CASDSQGASGYTF
few,TRBJ2-3,TRBV5-4,TRBD2,TGTGCCAGCAGCTTGGGCGGGACTATCAACACAGATACGCAGTATTTT,CASSLGGTINTDTQYF
once,TRBJ2-7,TRBV7-8,TRBD1,TGTGCCAGCAGCGCGGAAGGGTCGGGGACAGGGGGCCTCGAGCAGTACTTC,CASSAEGSGTGGLEQYF
.,TRBJ2-7,TRBV18,TRBD1,TGTGCCAGCTCACCGGGACAGGGACACTACGAGCAGTACTTC,CASSPGQGHYEQYF
.,TRBJ2-1,TRBV4-1,.,TGCGCCAGCAGCCGAGAAGCGTCAAGCTCCTACAATGAGCAGTTCTTC,CASSREASSSYNEQFF
.,TRBJ2-7,TRBV23-1,.,TGCGCCAGCAAACCGGACAGCCCCTACGAGCAGTACTTC,CASKPDSPYEQYF
.,TRBJ2-1,TRBV7-7,.,TGTGCTAGCAGCTTAAACAGGGACAATGAGCAGTTCTTC,CASSLNRDNEQFF
.,TRBJ1-4,TRBV10-3,.,TGTGCCATCAGCGGGGGACCTAATGAAAAACTGTTTTTT,CAISGGPNEKLFF
.,TRBJ2-1,TRBV6-1,.,TGTGCCAGCAGTGAAGCGATAGCGGAGCCCAATGAGCAGTTCTTC,CASSEAIAEPNEQFF
.,TRBJ1-1,TRBV27,.,TGTGCCAGCAGTTGGGGTGGGGAAGCCACTGAAGCTTTCTTT,CASSWGGEATEAFF
.,TRBJ1-2,TRBV7-3,.,TGTGCCAGCAGCTCCACGGGAGGGGGTGGCTACACCTTC,CASSSTGGGGYTF